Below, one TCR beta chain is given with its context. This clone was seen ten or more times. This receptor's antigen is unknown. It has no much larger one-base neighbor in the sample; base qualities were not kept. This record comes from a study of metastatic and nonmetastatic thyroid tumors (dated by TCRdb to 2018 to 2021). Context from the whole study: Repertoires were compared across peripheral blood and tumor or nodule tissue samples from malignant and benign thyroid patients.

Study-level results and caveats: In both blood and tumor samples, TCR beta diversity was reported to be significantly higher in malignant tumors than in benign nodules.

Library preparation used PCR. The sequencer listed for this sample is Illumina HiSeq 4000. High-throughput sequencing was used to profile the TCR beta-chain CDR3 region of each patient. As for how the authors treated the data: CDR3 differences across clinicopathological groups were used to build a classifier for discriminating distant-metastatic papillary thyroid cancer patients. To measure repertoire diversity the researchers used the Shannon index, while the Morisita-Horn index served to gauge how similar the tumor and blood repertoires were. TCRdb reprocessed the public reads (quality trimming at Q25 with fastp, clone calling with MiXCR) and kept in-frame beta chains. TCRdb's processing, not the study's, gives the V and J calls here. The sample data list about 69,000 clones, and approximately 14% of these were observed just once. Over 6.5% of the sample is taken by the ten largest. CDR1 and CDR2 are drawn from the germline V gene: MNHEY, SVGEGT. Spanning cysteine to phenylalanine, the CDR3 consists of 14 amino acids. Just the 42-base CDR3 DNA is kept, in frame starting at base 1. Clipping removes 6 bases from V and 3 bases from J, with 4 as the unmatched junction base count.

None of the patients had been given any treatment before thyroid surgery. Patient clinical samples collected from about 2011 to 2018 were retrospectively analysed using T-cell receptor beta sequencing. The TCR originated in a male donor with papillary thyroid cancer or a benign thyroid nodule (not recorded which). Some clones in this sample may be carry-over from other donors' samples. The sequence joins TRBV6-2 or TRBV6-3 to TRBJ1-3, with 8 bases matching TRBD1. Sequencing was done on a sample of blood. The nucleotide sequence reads TGTGCCAGCAGGACAACAGGGGGTGGAAACACCATATATTTT. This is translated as CASRTTGGGNTIYF.